Presented here are 14 T cell receptor beta chains from one specimen sequenced in a study of blood T cell repertoires in COVID-19 (dated by TCRdb to 2019 to 2021). Library creation used the immunoSEQ multiplex PCR assay. In TCRdb, the immuneACCESS table is reduced to in-frame sequences with V and J assigned. These tables do not hold every clone; where another copy was compared, an unresolved V gene accounts for under half, and the others remain unexplained. In this sample the table shows around 260,000 clones, around 82% of which occur a single time. Around a tenth of the sample rests with the top ten. Specimen: peripheral blood. Source of these receptors: a woman between 50 and 59 years old who had recovered from COVID-19.

This chain links TRBV4-1 with TRBJ2-1; weak D call: TRBD2 (7 bases). The V end lost 4 bases, the J end lost 8 bases, and 24 bases lay between the germline ends. The germline V gene has CDR1 MGHRA and CDR2 YSYEKL. The CDR3 has 17 residues. CDR3 residues: CASSRDERDSGVHEQFF. The DNA of the CDR3 is TGCGCCAGCAGCCGGGACGAGCGGGACTCAGGGGTACATGAGCAGTTCTTC.

V usage is TRBV19 and J usage is TRBJ1-5, with 10 bases matching TRBD1. Germline V gene sequence: CDR1 LNHDA, CDR2 SQIVND (reference sequence). V trimming: 7 bases; J trimming: 7 bases; junction bases outside the gene matches: 13. This CDR3 region has 16 residues. Here the CDR3 reads CASNEPDRGWRQPQHF. Here the CDR3 DNA reads TGTGCCAGTAATGAACCGGACAGGGGGTGGAGGCAGCCCCAGCATTTT.

The V call is TRBV7-3, the J call TRBJ2-6; D is perhaps TRBD2 (5 bases). The CDR3 covers 16 residues. The V end lost 5 bases, the J end lost 0 bases, and 11 bases lay between the germline ends. Germline V CDR1 and CDR2: SGHTA, FQGTGA. CDR3 nucleotide sequence: TGTGCCAGCAGCCCGGGATTACTCTCTGGGGCCAACGTCCTGACTTTC. Protein: CASSPGLLSGANVLTF.

The V gene is TRBV5-4, the J gene TRBJ1-2; a weak D match, TRBD1 (6 bases). This CDR3 is built from 12 residues. Deletions cut 4 bases from V and 8 bases from J, with 12 bases between. Germline lookup yields CDR1 SGHNT and CDR2 YYREEE (reference sequence). Written as DNA, the CDR3 is TGTGCCAGCAGCCCGGACAGTTTGGGCTACACCTTC. This codes for CASSPDSLGYTF.

The chain is built from TRBV29-1 and TRBJ2-1, with 14 bases identical to TRBD2. After removal of 4 bases from V and 5 bases from J, the junction contained 4 bases not matched to a gene. Germline loops: CDR1 SQVTM, CDR2 ANQGSEA. This CDR3 contains 15 residues. The CDR3 nucleotides are TGCAGCGTTGGTCTGACTAGCGGGGGGGACAATGAGCAGTTCTTC. Amino acids: CSVGLTSGGDNEQFF.

This clone was found a few times. The chain combines TRBV24-1 with TRBJ2-2; 7 nucleotides match TRBD1. Germline V gene sequence: CDR1 KGHDR, CDR2 SFDVKD. The CDR3 spans 16 residues. V lost 3 bases, J lost 4 bases, and 7 bases stayed unmatched. For the CDR3, the DNA is TGTGCCACCAGTGATCACCTGCCAGGGGGCACCGGGGAGCTGTTTTTT. Its protein product is CATSDHLPGGTGELFF.

This clone was found once. The chain carries TRBV12-3 or TRBV12-4 and TRBJ1-5; unclear D gene. This CDR3 has 12 amino acids. The V end lost 7 bases, the J end lost 9 bases, and 13 bases lay between the germline ends. In DNA, the CDR3 is TGTGCCAGCAACTCCCTGAGCGGGCCCCAGCATTTT. Protein product: CASNSLSGPQHF.

In this sample, this clone turned up once. This rearrangement joins TRBV7-8 to TRBJ2-1; tentatively, D is TRBD2 (5 bases). Germline CDR1 is SGHVS and CDR2 is FQNEAQ. The CDR3 spans 17 residues. The ends were cut back, 5 bases at V and 0 bases at J, with 17 bases in the middle. The CDR3 sequence is CASSPPLRVASYNEQFF. Written as DNA, the CDR3 is TGTGCCAGCAGCCCCCCCCTGAGGGTAGCCTCCTACAATGAGCAGTTCTTC.

J is TRBJ2-3 and V is TRBV28; TRBD2 aligns across 14 bases. The CDR3 runs to 15 residues. Germline V gene sequence: CDR1 MDHEN, CDR2 SYDVKM. The ends lost 3 bases at V and 9 bases at J; junction bases unmatched: 5. The CDR3 is CASSFGTSGRGTQYF. The CDR3 nucleotides read TGTGCCAGCAGTTTTGGGACTAGCGGGAGAGGAACGCAGTATTTT.

The chain is built from TRBV6-5 and TRBJ1-1; the match to TRBD1 covers 7 bases. The CDR3 length is 15 residues. Germline V lookup: CDR1 MNHEY, CDR2 SVGAGI. V lost 2 bases to trimming and J lost 4 bases; unmatched junction nucleotides: 7. The DNA of the CDR3 is TGTGCCAGCAGTTACGGAGACAGGGATGGCACTGAAGCTTTCTTT. Its translation: CASSYGDRDGTEAFF.

V and J are TRBV7-9 and TRBJ2-1; TRBD2 matches at 7 bases. CDR1 SEHNR and CDR2 FQNEAQ come from the germline V gene (reference sequence). Unmatched junction bases numbered 11, after V lost 6 bases and J lost 15 bases. The length of the CDR3 is 12 residues. This chain's CDR3 is CASSLIAGGSFF. The CDR3, as DNA: TGTGCCAGCAGTCTCATAGCGGGTGGGTCGTTCTTC.

The chain employs TRBV15 and TRBJ1-2, with D possibly being TRBD1 (5 bases). Deletions cut 0 bases from V and 5 bases from J, with 25 bases between. Per germline, CDR1 LNHNV and CDR2 YYDKDF (reference sequence). CDR3 length: 19 amino acids. The CDR3, as DNA: TGTGCCACCAGCAGAGATCGGGGTTACCAGGGAGGTTCGGAGTATGGCTACACCTTC. Encoded protein: CATSRDRGYQGGSEYGYTF. The full variable domain, rest sourced from reference TRBV15 and TRBJ1-2, is DAMVIQNPRYQVTQFGKPVTLSCSQTLNHNVMYWYQQKSSQAPKLLFHYYDKDFNNEADTPDNFQSRRPNTSFCFLDIRSPGLGDTAMYLCATSRDRGYQGGSEYGYTFGSGTRLTVV.

The chain uses TRBV30 and TRBJ1-1, with a weak D call TRBD1 (6 bases). The CDR3 sequence is 13 residues long. In germline, CDR1 is GTSNPN, CDR2 SVGIG (reference sequence). Trimming removed 3 bases from V and 4 bases from J, with 12 bases in between. CDR3 coding DNA: TGTGCCTGGAGGGACCAGGGGACCACTGAAGCTTTCTTT. Translated, it gives CAWRDQGTTEAFF.

V and J are TRBV6-5 and TRBJ2-1; 7 bases fit TRBD1. The V gene end was trimmed by 5 bases and the J gene end by 2 bases; junction bases not matched to a gene: 3. Germline values: CDR1 MNHEY, CDR2 SVGAGI. The CDR3 contains 14 residues. The chain's CDR3 is CASSKGAAYNEQFF. In DNA, the CDR3 is TGTGCCAGCAGTAAGGGGGCAGCCTACAATGAGCAGTTCTTC.